Following are 30 T cell receptor beta chains from one sample sequenced in a study of CD8 T cells in Susac syndrome. Reverse transcription of about 0.45 to 1 ug RNA was carried out with random hexamers. TCRdb called the immunoSEQ multiplex PCR reads again in MiXCR, with one record for every CDR3 protein. The data contain 180,000 or so distinct CDR3 sequences, around 95% of them seen just once; the ten biggest clones take up around 0.15%. Sequencing was carried out using CD4+ T cells from PBMCs. These receptors were collected from a human donor in good health.

The CDR3 nucleotides read TGTGCCAGCAGCTTAGTGGACAATGAGCAGTTCTTC. Amino acid sequence: CASSLVDNEQFF. The chain couples TRBV7-9 to TRBJ2-1; no clear D gene. V was clipped by 1 base and J by 5 bases, with 3 bases between them. Germline assignment: CDR1 SEHNR and CDR2 FQNEAQ (reference sequence). CDR3 size: 12 residues.

The chain is built from TRBV27 and TRBJ1-5; tentatively, D is TRBD1 (6 bases). CDR1 and CDR2 (germline): MNHEY, SMNVEV (reference sequence). The V end was cut by 5 bases, the J end by 4 bases, with 12 bases between. The length of the CDR3 is 14 residues. The CDR3 coding sequence is TGTGCCAGCAGTCTAATACAGGGAAATCAGCCCCAGCATTTT. Protein: CASSLIQGNQPQHF.

This chain links TRBV7-2 with TRBJ2-7, with D unresolved. CDR3 length: 14 residues. Germline V gives CDR1 SGHTA, CDR2 FQGNSA. Trimming stripped 1 base from V and 0 bases from J, with 7 bases between. CDR3: CASSLVDASYEQYF. The CDR3 DNA reads TGTGCCAGCAGCTTAGTAGACGCCTCCTACGAGCAGTACTTC.

The chain combines TRBV20-1 with TRBJ1-5; D not resolved. The V end was cut by 0 bases, the J end by 7 bases, with 13 bases between. Germline lookup yields CDR1 DFQATT and CDR2 SNEGSKA (reference sequence). The CDR3 spans 14 residues. CDR3 nucleotide sequence: TGCAGTGCTAGAGATGGGAGGTCAGGACAGCCCCAGCATTTT. It encodes CSARDGRSGQPQHF.

The CDR3 is CASSRDRDDEQFF. CDR3 nucleotide sequence: TGTGCCAGCAGCCGGGACAGGGACGATGAGCAGTTCTTC. The V call is TRBV5-4, the J call TRBJ2-1, with TRBD1 matching 9 bases. Germline trimming cut 4 bases from V and 8 bases from J; bases unmatched to any gene: 4. This CDR3 is built from 13 residues. Germline values: CDR1 SGHNT, CDR2 YYREEE (reference sequence).

Only one count was recorded for this clonotype. The gene calls are TRBV7-9 and TRBJ2-7, with 7 bases matching TRBD2. The CDR3 is made up of 14 amino acids. The germline CDR1 and CDR2 sequences are SEHNR and FQNEAQ (reference sequence). The V gene end was trimmed by 3 bases and the J gene end by 3 bases; junction bases not matched to a gene: 5. CDR3 residues: CASSFGGDSYEQYF. The DNA of the CDR3 is TGTGCCAGCAGCTTTGGGGGGGATAGCTACGAGCAGTACTTC.

The chain carries TRBV29-1 and TRBJ1-3; D gene ambiguous. The CDR3 loop spans 13 amino acids. CDR1 is SQVTM and CDR2 is ANQGSEA in the germline V gene. Trimming stripped 2 bases from V and 1 base from J, with 6 bases between. The CDR3: CSVEQLSGNTIYF. CDR3 nucleotide sequence: TGCAGCGTTGAACAACTTTCTGGAAACACCATATATTTT.

This chain links TRBV15 with TRBJ1-5; no clear D. Germline assignment: CDR1 LNHNV and CDR2 YYDKDF (reference sequence). The V gene lost 1 base and the J gene lost 9 bases, with 10 bases spanning the gap. This CDR3 region has 13 residues. This chain's CDR3 is CATSRGPALPQHF. The CDR3 DNA reads TGTGCCACCAGCAGAGGACCGGCCTTGCCCCAGCATTTT.

The chain is built from TRBV28 and TRBJ2-5; a weak D match, TRBD2 (6 bases). Germline V gives CDR1 MDHEN, CDR2 SYDVKM. V lost 5 bases, J lost 7 bases, and 17 bases lay in between. This CDR3 contains 14 residues. CDR3 bases: TGTGCCAGCAGTGGGGGGTACAAGAAGGTGACCCAGTACTTC. Protein: CASSGGYKKVTQYF.

The CDR3 spells CSVVKPMNTEAFF. CDR3 coding DNA: TGCAGCGTTGTTAAGCCGATGAACACTGAAGCTTTCTTT. This chain connects TRBV29-1 to TRBJ1-1; D call uncertain. The CDR3 spans 13 residues. V lost 4 bases and J 0 bases, leaving 9 bases between the germline ends. Germline V gene data show CDR1 as SQVTM and CDR2 as ANQGSEA.

This clonotype was picked up a small number of times. The chain couples TRBV9 to TRBJ2-5; 14 nucleotides line up with TRBD2. V gave up 4 bases and J gave up 5 bases; unmatched junction bases: 4. The CDR3 runs 15 residues. Per germline, CDR1 SGDLS and CDR2 YYNGEE. The CDR3 region is CASSPGTSGGETQYF. The CDR3 coding sequence is TGTGCCAGCAGCCCCGGGACTAGCGGGGGTGAGACCCAGTACTTC.

CDR3 DNA: TGCAGTGCTAGAGGCCCAAGGGGACGGGACACCAATGAGCAGTTCTTC. Protein: CSARGPRGRDTNEQFF. This chain links TRBV20-1 with TRBJ2-1, with a tentative D call TRBD1 (6 bases). The V and J ends lost 1 base and 6 bases respectively, with 19 bases between them. Per germline, CDR1 DFQATT and CDR2 SNEGSKA (reference sequence). The CDR3 sequence is 16 residues long.

The chain combines TRBV25-1 with TRBJ1-2, with TRBD1 matching over 10 bases. Trimming removed 6 bases from V and 8 bases from J; junction bases left unmatched: 6. Germline V gene data show CDR1 as MGHDK and CDR2 as SYGVNS. This CDR3 is 13 amino acids long. The CDR3 DNA is TGTGCCAGCAGACCGGGACAGGGGAGAGGCTACACCTTC. This gives the protein CASRPGQGRGYTF.

The table lists this clonotype with a count of one. The chain combines TRBV3-1 with TRBJ2-7; D gene uncertain. Germline assignment: CDR1 LGHDT and CDR2 YNNKEL (reference sequence). This CDR3 has 15 residues. The V end was cut by 4 bases, the J end by 1 base, with 14 bases between. The CDR3 spells CASSLSSGASYEQYF. The CDR3 DNA follows: TGTGCCAGCAGCCTATCCTCGGGTGCTTCCTACGAGCAGTACTTC.

V and J are TRBV20-1 and TRBJ1-1; D unclear. V lost 6 bases and J lost 11, with 16 bases in between. The CDR3 runs 11 residues. Looked up from germline, CDR1 is DFQATT and CDR2 is SNEGSKA (reference sequence). The CDR3 spells CSAPPSDLAFF. In nucleotides, the CDR3 is TGCAGTGCCCCACCCTCAGATCTGGCTTTCTTT.

The chain links TRBV20-1 to TRBJ2-5, with D unclear. Trimming took 0 bases from V and 5 from J, leaving 16 bases between them. The CDR3 sequence is 15 residues long. Per germline, CDR1 DFQATT and CDR2 SNEGSKA (reference sequence). CDR3 amino acids: CSARDTLLASETQYF. The DNA of the CDR3 is TGCAGTGCTAGAGATACCCTCTTAGCCTCGGAGACCCAGTACTTC.

This clonotype was counted once. The chain carries TRBV28 and TRBJ1-6, with D unclear. Trimming left V 1 base short and J 0 bases short, with 13 bases between. The CDR3 length is 18 residues. Germline values: CDR1 MDHEN, CDR2 SYDVKM. The CDR3 region has the DNA TGTGCCAGCAGTTTATCGCAGGTCGCCAGCTCCTATAATTCACCCCTCCACTTT. Translating gives CASSLSQVASSYNSPLHF.

This chain joins TRBV28 and TRBJ2-5; 10 bases line up with TRBD1. Germline V gene lookup returns CDR1 MDHEN and CDR2 SYDVKM. This CDR3 comprises 15 residues. V gave up 6 bases and J gave up 0 bases; unmatched junction bases: 4. CDR3 sequence (DNA): TGTGCCAGCAGGGGACAGGGGACGTACCAAGAGACCCAGTACTTC. Amino acid sequence: CASRGQGTYQETQYF.

CDR3 bases: TGTGCCAGCAGCCCCTTAGCGGGGGGCACCGGGGAGCTGTTTTTT. Residues: CASSPLAGGTGELFF. V and J are TRBV7-2 and TRBJ2-2, with 10 bases matching TRBD2. J was trimmed by 4 bases and V by 5 bases; bases with no gene match: 4. The CDR3 spans 15 residues. The germline V gene encodes CDR1 SGHTA and CDR2 FQGNSA.

The chain links TRBV20-1 to TRBJ1-5, with unresolved D. CDR1 is DFQATT, CDR2 SNEGSKA, per germline (reference sequence). This CDR3 has 11 amino acids. The ends were cut back, 0 bases at V and 12 bases at J, with 9 bases in the middle. CDR3 amino acids: CSARDQGRQHF. CDR3 DNA: TGCAGTGCTAGAGATCAAGGCCGCCAGCATTTT.

The chain couples TRBV30 to TRBJ2-5; 7 nucleotides align to TRBD2. The J segment lost 5 bases and the V segment lost 4 bases, leaving 10 bases of the junction unmatched. This CDR3 contains 14 residues. CDR1 is GTSNPN, CDR2 SVGIG, per germline (reference sequence). The CDR3 DNA reads as TGTGCCTGGACTCATAGGGGAGGGGCGGAGACCCAGTACTTC. The encoded protein is CAWTHRGGAETQYF.

This chain links TRBV24-1 with TRBJ2-5; no definite D call. CDR1 and CDR2 from the germline V gene are KGHDR and SFDVKD. The CDR3 spans 11 residues. V lost 4 bases to trimming and J lost 7 bases, with 6 bases between them. DNA of the CDR3: TGTGCCACCAGTGACCGTGGGACCCAGTACTTC. Translation gives CATSDRGTQYF.

The rearrangement links TRBV3-1 to TRBJ2-1, with D unresolved. This CDR3 comprises 12 residues. V gave up 0 bases and J gave up 10 bases, with 7 bases separating them. In germline, CDR1 is LGHDT, CDR2 YNNKEL (reference sequence). CDR3 DNA sequence: TGTGCCAGCAGCCAAGATACATCGGAGCAGTTCTTC. This translates into CASSQDTSEQFF.

The chain uses TRBV6-5 and TRBJ2-3, with TRBD2 identical over 7 bases. The CDR3 sequence is 14 residues long. V shed 7 bases and J 2 bases; nucleotides not matched to a gene: 6. Germline CDR1 reads MNHEY; CDR2 reads SVGAGI. DNA of the CDR3: TGTGCCAGCAAGCGGGGCCCATACACAGATACGCAGTATTTT. Translating it yields CASKRGPYTDTQYF.

The chain uses TRBV14 and TRBJ2-3; D ambiguous. The ends were cut back, 4 bases at V and 2 bases at J, with 10 bases in the middle. The CDR3 loop spans 14 amino acids. Germline V lookup: CDR1 SGHDN, CDR2 FVKESK. The DNA of the CDR3 is TGTGCCAGCAGCCCAAGCACTTACACAGATACGCAGTATTTT. It encodes CASSPSTYTDTQYF.

The V and J genes are TRBV27 and TRBJ2-3; perhaps TRBD2 as D (7 bases). Germline CDR1 reads MNHEY; CDR2 reads SMNVEV (reference sequence). V dropped 5 bases and J dropped 8 bases, with 20 bases sitting between them. This CDR3 is 15 amino acids long. The CDR3, as DNA: TGTGCCAGCAGTGAGGAGGCGGGGGCCCGGGGTACGCAGTATTTT. This codes for CASSEEAGARGTQYF.

V and J are TRBV7-9 and TRBJ1-1; no definite D call. Germline V gene data show CDR1 as SEHNR and CDR2 as FQNEAQ (reference sequence). This CDR3 contains 12 residues. Trimming took off 5 bases at V and 11 bases at J, with 15 bases between the two ends. The CDR3 nucleotides are TGTGCCAGCAGCATCCAGCCGGACGGGGCTTTCTTT. Encoded protein: CASSIQPDGAFF.

The rearrangement links TRBV29-1 to TRBJ2-7; tentative D call: TRBD2 (6 bases). Trimming removed 7 bases at V and 4 bases at J, with 17 bases between. CDR3 length equals 13 residues. Per germline, CDR1 SQVTM and CDR2 ANQGSEA. Here the CDR3 reads CSAAFRGRYEQYF. The DNA for the CDR3 is TGCAGCGCCGCGTTTCGGGGGAGGTACGAGCAGTACTTC.

The chain is built from TRBV20-1 and TRBJ2-1, with 8 bases fitting TRBD2. Trimming took 6 bases from V and 2 from J; bases not matched to a gene: 6. This CDR3 is 14 amino acids long. Germline loops: CDR1 DFQATT, CDR2 SNEGSKA (reference sequence). The CDR3: CSAPAGVPYNEQFF. In DNA form, the CDR3 reads TGCAGTGCCCCAGCGGGGGTCCCCTACAATGAGCAGTTCTTC.

This clonotype occurred a few times. This chain uses TRBV3-1 with TRBJ2-3; 7 bases agree with TRBD2. The CDR3 runs to 13 residues. V gave up 6 bases and J gave up 3 bases; unmatched junction bases: 3. Germline V gene data show CDR1 as LGHDT and CDR2 as YNNKEL (reference sequence). CDR3 DNA: TGTGCCAGCAGTAACGGGGGGACAGATACGCAGTATTTT. Translated: CASSNGGTDTQYF.